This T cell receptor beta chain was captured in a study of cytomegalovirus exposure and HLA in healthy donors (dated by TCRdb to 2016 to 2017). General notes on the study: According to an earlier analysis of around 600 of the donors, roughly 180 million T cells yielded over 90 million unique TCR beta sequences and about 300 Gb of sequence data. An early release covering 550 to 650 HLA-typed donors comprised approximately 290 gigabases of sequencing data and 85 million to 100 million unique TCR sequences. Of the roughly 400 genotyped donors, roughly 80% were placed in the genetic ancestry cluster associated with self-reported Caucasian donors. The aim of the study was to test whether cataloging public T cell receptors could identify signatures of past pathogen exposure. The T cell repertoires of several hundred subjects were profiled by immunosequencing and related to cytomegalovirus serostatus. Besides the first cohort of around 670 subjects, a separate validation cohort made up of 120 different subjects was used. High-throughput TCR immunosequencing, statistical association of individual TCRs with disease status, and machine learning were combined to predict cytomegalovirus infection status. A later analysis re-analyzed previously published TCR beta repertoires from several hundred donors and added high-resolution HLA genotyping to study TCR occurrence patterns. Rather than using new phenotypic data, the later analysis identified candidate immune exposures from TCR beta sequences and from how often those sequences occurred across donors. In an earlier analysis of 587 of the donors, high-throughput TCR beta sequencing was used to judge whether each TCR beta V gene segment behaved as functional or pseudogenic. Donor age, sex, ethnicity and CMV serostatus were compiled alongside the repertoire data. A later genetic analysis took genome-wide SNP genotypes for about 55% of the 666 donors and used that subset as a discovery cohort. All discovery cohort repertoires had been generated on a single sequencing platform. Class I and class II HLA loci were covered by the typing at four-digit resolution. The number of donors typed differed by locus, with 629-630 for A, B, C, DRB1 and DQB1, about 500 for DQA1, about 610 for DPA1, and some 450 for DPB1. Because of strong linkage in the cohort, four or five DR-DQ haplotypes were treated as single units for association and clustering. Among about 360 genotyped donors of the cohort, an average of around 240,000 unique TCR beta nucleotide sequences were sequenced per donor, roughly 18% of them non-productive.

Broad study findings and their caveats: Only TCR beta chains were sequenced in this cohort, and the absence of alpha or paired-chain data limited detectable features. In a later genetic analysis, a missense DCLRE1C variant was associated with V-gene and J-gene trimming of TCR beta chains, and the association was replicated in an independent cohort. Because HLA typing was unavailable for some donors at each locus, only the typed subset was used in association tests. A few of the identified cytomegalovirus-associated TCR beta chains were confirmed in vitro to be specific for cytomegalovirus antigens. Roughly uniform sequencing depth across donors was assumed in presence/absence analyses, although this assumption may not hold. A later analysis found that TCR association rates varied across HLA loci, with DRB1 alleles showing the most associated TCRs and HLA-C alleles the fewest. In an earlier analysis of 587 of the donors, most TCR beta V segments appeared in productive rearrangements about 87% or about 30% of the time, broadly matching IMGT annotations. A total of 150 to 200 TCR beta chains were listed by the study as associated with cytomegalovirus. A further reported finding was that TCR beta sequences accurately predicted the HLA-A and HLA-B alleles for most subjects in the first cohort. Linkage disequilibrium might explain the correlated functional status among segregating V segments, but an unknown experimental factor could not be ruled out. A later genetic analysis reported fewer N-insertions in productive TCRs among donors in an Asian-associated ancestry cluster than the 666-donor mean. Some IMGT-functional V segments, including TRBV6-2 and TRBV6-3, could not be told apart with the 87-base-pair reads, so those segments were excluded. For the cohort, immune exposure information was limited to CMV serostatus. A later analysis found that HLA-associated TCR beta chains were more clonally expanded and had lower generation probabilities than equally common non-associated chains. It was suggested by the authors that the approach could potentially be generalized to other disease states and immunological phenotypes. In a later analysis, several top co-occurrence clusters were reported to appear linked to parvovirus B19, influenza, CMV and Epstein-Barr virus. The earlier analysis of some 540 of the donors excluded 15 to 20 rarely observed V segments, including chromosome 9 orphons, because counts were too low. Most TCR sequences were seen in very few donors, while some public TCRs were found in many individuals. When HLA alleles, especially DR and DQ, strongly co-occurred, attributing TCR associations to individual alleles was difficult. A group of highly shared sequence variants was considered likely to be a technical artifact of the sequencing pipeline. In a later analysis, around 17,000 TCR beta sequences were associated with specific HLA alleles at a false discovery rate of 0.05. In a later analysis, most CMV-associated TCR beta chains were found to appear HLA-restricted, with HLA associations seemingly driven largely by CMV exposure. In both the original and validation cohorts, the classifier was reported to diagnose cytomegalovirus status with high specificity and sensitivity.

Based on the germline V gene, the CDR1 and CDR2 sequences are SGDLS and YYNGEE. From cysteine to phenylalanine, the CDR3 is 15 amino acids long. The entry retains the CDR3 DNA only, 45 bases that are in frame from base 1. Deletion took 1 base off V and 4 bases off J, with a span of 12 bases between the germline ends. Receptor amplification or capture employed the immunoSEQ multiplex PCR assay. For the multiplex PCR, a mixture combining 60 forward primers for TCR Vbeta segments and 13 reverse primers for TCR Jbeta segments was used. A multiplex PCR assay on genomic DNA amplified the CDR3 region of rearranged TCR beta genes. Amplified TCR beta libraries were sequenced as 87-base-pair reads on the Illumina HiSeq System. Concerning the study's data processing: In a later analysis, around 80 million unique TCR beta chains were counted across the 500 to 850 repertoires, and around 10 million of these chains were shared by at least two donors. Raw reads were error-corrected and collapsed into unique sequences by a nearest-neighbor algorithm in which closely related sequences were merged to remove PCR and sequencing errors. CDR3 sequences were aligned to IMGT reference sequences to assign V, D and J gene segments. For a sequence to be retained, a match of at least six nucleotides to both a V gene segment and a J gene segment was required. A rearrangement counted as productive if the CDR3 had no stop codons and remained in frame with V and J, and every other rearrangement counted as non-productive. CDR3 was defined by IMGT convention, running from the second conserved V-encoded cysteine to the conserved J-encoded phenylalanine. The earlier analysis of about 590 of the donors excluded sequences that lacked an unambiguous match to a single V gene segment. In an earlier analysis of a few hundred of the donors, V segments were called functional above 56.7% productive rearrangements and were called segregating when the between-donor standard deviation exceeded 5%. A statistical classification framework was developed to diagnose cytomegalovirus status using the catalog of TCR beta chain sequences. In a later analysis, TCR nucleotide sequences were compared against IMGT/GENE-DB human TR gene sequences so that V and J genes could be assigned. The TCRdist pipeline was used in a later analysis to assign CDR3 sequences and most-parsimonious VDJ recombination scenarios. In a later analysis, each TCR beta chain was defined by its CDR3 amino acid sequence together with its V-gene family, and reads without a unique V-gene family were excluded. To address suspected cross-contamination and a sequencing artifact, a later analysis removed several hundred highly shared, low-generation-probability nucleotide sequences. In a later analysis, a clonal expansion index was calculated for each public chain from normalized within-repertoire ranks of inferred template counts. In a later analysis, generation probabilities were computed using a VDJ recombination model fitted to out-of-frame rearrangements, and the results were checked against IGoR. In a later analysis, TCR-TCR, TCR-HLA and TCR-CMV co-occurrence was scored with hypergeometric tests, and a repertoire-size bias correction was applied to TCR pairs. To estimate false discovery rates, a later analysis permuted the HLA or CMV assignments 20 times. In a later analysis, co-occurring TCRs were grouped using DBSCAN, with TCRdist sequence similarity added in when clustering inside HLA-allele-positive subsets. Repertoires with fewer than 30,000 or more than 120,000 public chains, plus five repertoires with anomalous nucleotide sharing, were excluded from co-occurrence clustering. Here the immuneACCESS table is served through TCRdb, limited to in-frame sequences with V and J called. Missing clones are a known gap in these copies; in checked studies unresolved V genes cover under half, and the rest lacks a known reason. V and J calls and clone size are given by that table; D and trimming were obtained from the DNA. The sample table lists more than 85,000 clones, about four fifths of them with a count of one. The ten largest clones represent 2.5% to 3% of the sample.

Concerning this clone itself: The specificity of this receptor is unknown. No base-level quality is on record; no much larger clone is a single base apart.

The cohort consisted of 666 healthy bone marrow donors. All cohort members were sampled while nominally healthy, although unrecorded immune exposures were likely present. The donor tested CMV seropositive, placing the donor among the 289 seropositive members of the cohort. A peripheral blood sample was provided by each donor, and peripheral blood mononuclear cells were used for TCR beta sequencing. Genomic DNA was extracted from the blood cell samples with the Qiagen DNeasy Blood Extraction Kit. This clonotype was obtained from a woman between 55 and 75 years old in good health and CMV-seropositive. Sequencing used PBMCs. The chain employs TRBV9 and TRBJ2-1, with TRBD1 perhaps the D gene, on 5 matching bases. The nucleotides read TGTGCCAGCAGCGTATTAGGGGTGGGTTACAATGAGCAGTTCTTC. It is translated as CASSVLGVGYNEQFF.